The source of this TCR beta chain is a study of T cells in Graves' hyperthyroidism and ophthalmopathy. The TCR beta CDR3 regions underwent amplification using RNA transcripts as the source. Initially, a first-round RT-PCR of the TCR CDR3 employed the HTBI primer set. TCRdb processed the multiplex PCR reads anew with MiXCR; each CDR3 protein has one entry. This repertoire shows approximately 600,000 distinct CDR3 sequences, less than 25% found once; its top ten account for about 35%. V was cut by 0 bases and J by 0 bases, with 9 bases left in between. This CDR3 is built from 15 residues. Per the germline V gene, CDR1 is MGHRA and CDR2 is YSYEKL. This clonotype was picked up a small number of times.

The chain uses TRBV4-1 and TRBJ2-7; weak D call: TRBD2 (5 bases). The receptor was derived from a man aged 30 to 39 with Graves' ophthalmopathy. Sequenced input: blood. This CDR3 reads CASSQDEGLSYEQYF. The CDR3 DNA reads as TGCGCCAGCAGCCAAGATGAGGGTCTCTCCTACGAGCAGTACTTC.